This TCR beta chain is drawn from a study of cytomegalovirus exposure and HLA in healthy donors. V lost 4 bases and J lost 5, with 9 bases in between. The CDR3 has 14 amino acids. Germline V CDR1 and CDR2: MNHNS, SASEGT. PCR employed 60 Vbeta and 13 Jbeta primers. Here immunoSEQ multiplex PCR was the method, and the copy in TCRdb shows in-frame clones only, minus some. The data hold 120,000 to 150,000 clones, with approximately 80% observed a single time. In this sample, this clone turned up a few times. Its antigen is unknown. Study-wide points: As immune exposure information, only CMV serostatus was available.

This rearrangement joins TRBV6-1 to TRBJ1-6; D is possibly TRBD1 (5 bases). The sequenced sample consisted of PBMCs. This clonotype was sampled from a woman in her thirties or forties in good health and CMV-seropositive. The CDR3 sequence: CASSGQIDNSPLHF. The CDR3 bases are TGTGCCAGCAGTGGACAGATTGATAATTCACCCCTCCACTTT.